This TCR beta chain emerged from a study of T cell repertoires in cytomegalovirus infection. Using its own MiXCR run on the reads, TCRdb lists one record per CDR3 protein. The repertoire holds some 400,000 distinct CDR3 sequences, with 15% to 20% as singletons. Study-wide results and caveats: Clonotype analysis showed dominance of the ex vivo response by HLA-C-restricted CMV-specific TCR beta clonotypes.

V trimming: 8 bases; J trimming: 2 bases; junction bases outside the gene matches: 8. This CDR3 has 15 amino acids. Per germline, CDR1 MNHEY and CDR2 SMNVEV (reference sequence). Notes on this clonotype: Its antigen is unidentified.

The chain joins TRBV27 to TRBJ1-5; 8 nucleotides align to TRBD1. The source material was PBMCs. The TCR sequence derives from a human donor in good health (CMV status not recorded). Some clones in this sample may be carry-over from other donors' samples. CDR3 in DNA: TGTGCCAGCGGCCTGGACAGGGTGGGCAATCAGCCCCAGCATTTT. As protein: CASGLDRVGNQPQHF.